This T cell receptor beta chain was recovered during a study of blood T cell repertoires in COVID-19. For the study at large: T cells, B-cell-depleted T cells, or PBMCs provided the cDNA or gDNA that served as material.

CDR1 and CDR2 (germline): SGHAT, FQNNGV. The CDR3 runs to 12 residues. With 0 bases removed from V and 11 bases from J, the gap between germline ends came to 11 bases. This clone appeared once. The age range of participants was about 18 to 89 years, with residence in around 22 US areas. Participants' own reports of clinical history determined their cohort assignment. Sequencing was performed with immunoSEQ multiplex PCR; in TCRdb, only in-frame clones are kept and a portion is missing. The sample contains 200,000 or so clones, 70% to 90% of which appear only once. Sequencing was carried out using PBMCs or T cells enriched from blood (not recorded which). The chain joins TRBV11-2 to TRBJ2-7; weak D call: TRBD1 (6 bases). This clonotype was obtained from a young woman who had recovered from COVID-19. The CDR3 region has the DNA TGTGCCAGCAGCTTAGATCGGACAGCCGAGTACTTC. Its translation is CASSLDRTAEYF.